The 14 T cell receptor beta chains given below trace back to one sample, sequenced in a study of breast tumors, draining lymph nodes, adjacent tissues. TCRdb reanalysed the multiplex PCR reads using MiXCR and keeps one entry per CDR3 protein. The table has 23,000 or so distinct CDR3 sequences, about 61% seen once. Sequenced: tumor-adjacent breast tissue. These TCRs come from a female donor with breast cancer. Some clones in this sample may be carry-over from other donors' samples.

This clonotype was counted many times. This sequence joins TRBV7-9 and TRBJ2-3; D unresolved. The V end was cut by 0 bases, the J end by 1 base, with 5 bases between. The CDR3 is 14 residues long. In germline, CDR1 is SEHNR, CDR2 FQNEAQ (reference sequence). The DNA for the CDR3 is TGTGCCAGCAGCTTAGCCCCAGGCACAGATACGCAGTATTTT. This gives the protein CASSLAPGTDTQYF.

CDR3 coding DNA: TGTGCCAGCGGGGATTTATGGGGATCCCACGAGCAGTACTTC. Translated: CASGDLWGSHEQYF. This sequence joins TRBV11-2 and TRBJ2-7; D is uncertain. V was shortened by 8 bases and J by 5 bases, with 19 bases between the two germline ends. CDR1 and CDR2 (germline): SGHAT, FQNNGV. The CDR3 has 14 residues.

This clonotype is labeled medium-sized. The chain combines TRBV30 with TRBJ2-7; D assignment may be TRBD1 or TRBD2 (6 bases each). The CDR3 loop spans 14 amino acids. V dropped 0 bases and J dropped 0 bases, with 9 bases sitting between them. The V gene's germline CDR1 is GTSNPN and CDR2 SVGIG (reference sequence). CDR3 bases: TGTGCCTGGAGTGTAGGGGGGTCCTCCTACGAGCAGTACTTC. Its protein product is CAWSVGGSSYEQYF.

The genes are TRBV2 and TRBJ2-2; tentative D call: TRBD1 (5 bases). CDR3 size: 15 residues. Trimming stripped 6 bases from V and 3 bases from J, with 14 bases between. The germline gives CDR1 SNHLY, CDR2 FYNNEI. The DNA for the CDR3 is TGTGCCAGCAGAGGAGTTAGGGGCTACACCGGGGAGCTGTTTTTT. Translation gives CASRGVRGYTGELFF.

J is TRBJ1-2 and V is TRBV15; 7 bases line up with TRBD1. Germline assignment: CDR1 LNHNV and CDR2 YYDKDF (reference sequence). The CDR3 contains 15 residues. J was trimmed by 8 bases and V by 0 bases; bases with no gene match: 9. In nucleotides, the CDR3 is TGTGCCACCAGCAGAGAAGGACAGGTGGGGGGAGGCTACACCTTC. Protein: CATSREGQVGGGYTF.

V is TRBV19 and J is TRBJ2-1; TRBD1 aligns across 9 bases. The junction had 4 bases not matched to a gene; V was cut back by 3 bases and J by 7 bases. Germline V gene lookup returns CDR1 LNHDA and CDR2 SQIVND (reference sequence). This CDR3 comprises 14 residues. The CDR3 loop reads CASSIETGGNEQFF. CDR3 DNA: TGTGCCAGTAGTATTGAGACAGGGGGGAATGAGCAGTTCTTC.

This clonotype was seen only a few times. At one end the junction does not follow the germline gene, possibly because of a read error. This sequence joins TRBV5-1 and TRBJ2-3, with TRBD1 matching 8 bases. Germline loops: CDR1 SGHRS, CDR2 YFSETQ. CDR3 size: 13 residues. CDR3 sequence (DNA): TGTGCCAGCAGTGTTGGGACAGGCGATACGCAGTATTTT. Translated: CASSVGTGDTQYF. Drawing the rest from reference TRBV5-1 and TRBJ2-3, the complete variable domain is KAGVTQTPRYLIKTRGQQVTLSCSPISGHRSVSWYQQTPGQGLQFLFEYFSETQRNKGNFPGRFSGRQFSNSRSEMNVSTLELGDSALYLCASSVGTGDTQYFGPGTRLTVL.

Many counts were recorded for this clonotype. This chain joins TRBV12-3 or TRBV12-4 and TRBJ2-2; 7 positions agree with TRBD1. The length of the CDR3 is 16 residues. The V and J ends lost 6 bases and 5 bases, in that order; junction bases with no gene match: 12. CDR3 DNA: TGTGCCAGCAGCACACCAGGGGGACCTCAGACCGGGGAGCTGTTTTTT. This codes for CASSTPGGPQTGELFF.

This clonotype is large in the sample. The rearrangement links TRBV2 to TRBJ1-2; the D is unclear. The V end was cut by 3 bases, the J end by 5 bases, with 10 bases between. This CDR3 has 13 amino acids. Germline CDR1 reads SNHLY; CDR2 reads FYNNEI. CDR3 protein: CASSDQATYGYTF. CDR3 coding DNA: TGTGCCAGCAGTGATCAGGCTACATATGGCTACACCTTC. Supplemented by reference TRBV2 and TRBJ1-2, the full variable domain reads EPEVTQTPSHQVTQMGQEVILRCVPISNHLYFYWYRQILGQKVEFLVSFYNNEISEKSEIFDDQFSVERPDGSNFTLKIRSTKLEDSAMYFCASSDQATYGYTFGSGTRLTVV.

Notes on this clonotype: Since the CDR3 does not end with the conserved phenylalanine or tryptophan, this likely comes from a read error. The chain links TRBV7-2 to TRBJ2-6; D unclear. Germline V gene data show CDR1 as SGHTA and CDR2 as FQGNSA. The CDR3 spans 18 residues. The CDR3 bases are TGTGCCAGCAGCCCCCAACTACAAACTATCTCTAGGGCCAACGCCCTGACTTCC. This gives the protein CASSPQLQTISRANALTS.

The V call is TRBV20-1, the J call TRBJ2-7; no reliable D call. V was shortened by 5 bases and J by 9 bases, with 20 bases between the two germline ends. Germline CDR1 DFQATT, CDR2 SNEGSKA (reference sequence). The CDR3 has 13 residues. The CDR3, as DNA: TGCAGTGCTCAAGGCGAGACGGACCGGAGGCAGTACTTC. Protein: CSAQGETDRRQYF.

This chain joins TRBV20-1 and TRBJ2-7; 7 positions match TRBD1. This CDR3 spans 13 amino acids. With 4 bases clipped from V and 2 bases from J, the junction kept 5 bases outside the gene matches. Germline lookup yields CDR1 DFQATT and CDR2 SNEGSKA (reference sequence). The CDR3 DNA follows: TGCAGTGCTACCACGGGACAGACCTACGAGCAGTACTTC. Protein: CSATTGQTYEQYF.

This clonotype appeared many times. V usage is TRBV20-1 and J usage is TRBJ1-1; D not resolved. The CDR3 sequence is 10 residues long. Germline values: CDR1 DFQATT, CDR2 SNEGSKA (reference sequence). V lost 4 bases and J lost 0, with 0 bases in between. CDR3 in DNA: TGCAGTGCTATGAACACTGAAGCTTTCTTT. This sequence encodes CSAMNTEAFF.

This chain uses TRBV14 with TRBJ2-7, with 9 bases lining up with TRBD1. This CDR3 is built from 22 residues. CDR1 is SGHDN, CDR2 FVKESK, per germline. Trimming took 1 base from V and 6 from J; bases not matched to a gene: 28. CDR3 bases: TGTGCCAGCAGCCAAGTTAGTCCCCGCCCGGGACAGGGTTCGGCCCCTTCGGGCGAGCAGTACTTC. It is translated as CASSQVSPRPGQGSAPSGEQYF.